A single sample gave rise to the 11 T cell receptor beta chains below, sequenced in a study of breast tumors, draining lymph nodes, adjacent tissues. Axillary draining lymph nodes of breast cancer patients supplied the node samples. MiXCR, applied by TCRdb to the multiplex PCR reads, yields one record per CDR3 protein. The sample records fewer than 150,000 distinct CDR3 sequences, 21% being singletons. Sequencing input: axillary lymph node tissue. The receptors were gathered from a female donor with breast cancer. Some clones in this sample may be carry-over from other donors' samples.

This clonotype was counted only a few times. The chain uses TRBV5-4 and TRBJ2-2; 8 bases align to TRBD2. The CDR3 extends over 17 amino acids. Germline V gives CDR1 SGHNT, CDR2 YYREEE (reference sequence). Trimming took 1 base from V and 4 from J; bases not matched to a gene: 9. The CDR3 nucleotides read TGTGCCAGCAGCTTGATGCGGGCGGGAGGTCGCACCGGGGAGCTGTTTTTT. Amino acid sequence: CASSLMRAGGRTGELFF.

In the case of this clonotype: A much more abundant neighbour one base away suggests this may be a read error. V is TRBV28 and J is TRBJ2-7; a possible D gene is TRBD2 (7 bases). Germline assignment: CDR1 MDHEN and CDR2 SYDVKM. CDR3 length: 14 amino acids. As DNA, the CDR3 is TGTGCCAACAGTTTAGGGGGGAGGGCCCGCGAGCAGTACTTC. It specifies CANSLGGRAREQYF.

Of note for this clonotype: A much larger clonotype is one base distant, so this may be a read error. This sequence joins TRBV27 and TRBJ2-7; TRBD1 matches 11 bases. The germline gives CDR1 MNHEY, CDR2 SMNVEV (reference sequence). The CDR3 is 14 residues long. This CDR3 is CASSSGTGGYELYF. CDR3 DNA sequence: TGTGCCAGCAGTTCCGGGACAGGGGGGTACGAGCTGTACTTC.

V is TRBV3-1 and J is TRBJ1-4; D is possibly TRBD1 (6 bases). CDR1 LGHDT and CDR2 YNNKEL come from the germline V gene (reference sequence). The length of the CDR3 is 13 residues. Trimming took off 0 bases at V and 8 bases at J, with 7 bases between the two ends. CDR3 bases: TGTGCCAGCAGCCAAGAAGGGGGGGAAAAACTGTTTTTT. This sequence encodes CASSQEGGEKLFF. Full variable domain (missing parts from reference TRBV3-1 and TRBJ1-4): DTAVSQTPKYLVTQMGNDKSIKCEQNLGHDTMYWYKQDSKKFLKIMFSYNNKELIINETVPNRFSPKSPDKAHLNLHINSLELGDSAVYFCASSQEGGEKLFFGSGTQLSVL.

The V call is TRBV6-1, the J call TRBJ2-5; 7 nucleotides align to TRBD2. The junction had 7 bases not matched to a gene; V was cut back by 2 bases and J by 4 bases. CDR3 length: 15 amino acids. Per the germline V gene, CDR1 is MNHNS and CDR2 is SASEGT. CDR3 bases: TGTGCCAGCAGTGAAATGTCTAGCGGAAGAGAGACCCAGTACTTC. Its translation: CASSEMSSGRETQYF.

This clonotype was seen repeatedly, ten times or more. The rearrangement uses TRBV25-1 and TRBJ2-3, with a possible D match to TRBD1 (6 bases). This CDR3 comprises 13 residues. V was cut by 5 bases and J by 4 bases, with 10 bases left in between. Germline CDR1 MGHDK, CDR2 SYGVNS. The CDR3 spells CASSNRVADTQYF. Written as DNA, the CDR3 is TGTGCCAGCAGTAACAGGGTTGCAGATACGCAGTATTTT.

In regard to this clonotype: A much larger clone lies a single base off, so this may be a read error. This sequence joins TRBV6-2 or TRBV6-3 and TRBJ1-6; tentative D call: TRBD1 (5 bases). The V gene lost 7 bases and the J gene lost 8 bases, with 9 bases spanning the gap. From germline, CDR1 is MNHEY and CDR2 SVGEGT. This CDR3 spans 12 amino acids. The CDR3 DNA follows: TGTGCCAGCACGGGGGGTGATTCACCCCTCCACTTT. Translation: CASTGGDSPLHF.

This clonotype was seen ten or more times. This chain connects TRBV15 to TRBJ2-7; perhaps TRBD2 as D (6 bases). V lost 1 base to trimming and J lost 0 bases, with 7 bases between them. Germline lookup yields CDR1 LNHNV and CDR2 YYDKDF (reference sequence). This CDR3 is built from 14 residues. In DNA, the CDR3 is TGTGCCACCAGCAGAGGCGGGAACTCCTACGAGCAGTACTTC. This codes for CATSRGGNSYEQYF.

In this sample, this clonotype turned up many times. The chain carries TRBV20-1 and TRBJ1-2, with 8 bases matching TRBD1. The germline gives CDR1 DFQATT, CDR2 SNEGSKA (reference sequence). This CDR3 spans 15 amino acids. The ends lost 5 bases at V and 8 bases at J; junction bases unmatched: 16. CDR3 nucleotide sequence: TGCAGTGCTCCACCCCCAGGACAGGGTGCGATGGGCTACACCTTC. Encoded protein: CSAPPPGQGAMGYTF.

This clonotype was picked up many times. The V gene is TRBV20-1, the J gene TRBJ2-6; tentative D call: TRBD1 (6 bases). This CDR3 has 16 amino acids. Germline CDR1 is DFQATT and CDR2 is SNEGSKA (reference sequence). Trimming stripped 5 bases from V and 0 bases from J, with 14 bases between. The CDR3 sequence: CSAFDRTHSGANVLTF. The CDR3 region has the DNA TGCAGTGCTTTCGACAGGACCCACTCTGGGGCCAACGTCCTGACTTTC.

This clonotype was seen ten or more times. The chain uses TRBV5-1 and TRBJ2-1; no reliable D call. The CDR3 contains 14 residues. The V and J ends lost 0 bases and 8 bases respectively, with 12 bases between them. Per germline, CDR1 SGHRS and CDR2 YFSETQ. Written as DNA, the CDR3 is TGCGCCAGCAGCTTGGTCGGGCAAGTCGATGAGCAGTTCTTC. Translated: CASSLVGQVDEQFF. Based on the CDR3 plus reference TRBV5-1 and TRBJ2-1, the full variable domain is KAGVTQTPRYLIKTRGQQVTLSCSPISGHRSVSWYQQTPGQGLQFLFEYFSETQRNKGNFPGRFSGRQFSNSRSEMNVSTLELGDSALYLCASSLVGQVDEQFFGPGTRLTVL.